This T cell receptor (beta chain) was profiled in a study of OX40 agonist ivuxolimab in advanced cancers. Study at large: From roughly 23 to 85 years was the age range, with a mean of around 54 years, and 65% to 90% were male. Partial responses were recorded for three patients, including one with hepatocellular carcinoma and two with cutaneous melanoma.

Concerning this clone: Its cognate antigen is unknown.

Clones were read by immunoSEQ multiplex PCR, and TCRdb kept only the in-frame ones, dropping some. The sample carries more than 80,000 clones, roughly 92% recorded once. Findings of the study overall: Blood T cells, both CD4+ and CD8+, expanded clonally by week 6 at 0.1 to 3.0 mg/kg.

From germline, CDR1 is SQVTM and CDR2 ANQGSEA. V lost 6 bases and J lost 0, with 14 bases in between. This CDR3 has 15 amino acids. J is TRBJ2-2 and V is TRBV29-1; no firm D call. Specimen: CD4+ or CD8+ T cells sorted from blood, collected in a trial of the OX40 agonist ivuxolimab. The clonotype comes from an adult with an advanced solid tumor such as melanoma, head and neck, liver or kidney cancer. CDR3: CSVLNHLSNTGELFF. As DNA, the CDR3 is TGCAGCGTCCTAAATCACCTCTCGAACACCGGGGAGCTGTTTTTT.